The rows below give T cell receptor beta chains drawn from one sample of a study of regulatory T cells in long-lasting Graves disease. TCRdb reanalysed the multiplex PCR reads using MiXCR and keeps one entry per CDR3 protein. This table has hundreds of thousands of distinct CDR3 sequences, 16% appearing once. The same specimen was also included in a second study, on T cells in Graves' hyperthyroidism and ophthalmopathy.

The sample was peripheral blood mononuclear cells (PBMCs), taken at new diagnosis, from a patient treated with antithyroid drugs. These receptors originate from a man aged 40-50 years with Graves disease. Each CDR3 is given with its conserved first and last residue. The D gene is left open where the match is weak. For some rows the clone size is stated as once, few or many, or as a class when expanded; others skip it.

clone size	D gene	V gene	CDR3 length	J gene	CDR3 DNA	CDR3 protein
NA	TRBD2	TRBV5-1	15	TRBJ2-3	TGCGCCAGCAGCTTGGACGGCGGGGGGGCCGATACGCAGTATTTT	CASSLDGGGADTQYF
many	NA	TRBV18	13	TRBJ2-2	TGTGCCAGCTCATCTTGGGAGACCGGGGAGCTGTTTTTT	CASSSWETGELFF
NA	NA	TRBV20-1	13	TRBJ2-2	TGCAGTGCTAGAGCAGGGGTCACCGGGGAGCTGTTTTTT	CSARAGVTGELFF
few	NA	TRBV6-2/TRBV6-3	15	TRBJ1-1	TGTGCCAGCAGTTCCGCCGGGACGTGGAACACTGAAGCTTTCTTT	CASSSAGTWNTEAFF
few	NA	TRBV30	15	TRBJ1-5	TGTGCCTGGGCCGACGGAGGAGGTAGCAATCAGCCCCAGCATTTT	CAWADGGGSNQPQHF
few	NA	TRBV6-1	13	TRBJ1-5	TGTGCCACCCGCGGGACATTTAATCAGCCCCAGCATTTT	CATRGTFNQPQHF
NA	TRBD1	TRBV2	15	TRBJ2-3	TGTGCCAGCAGTGCCCAACAGGGGGGAGCAGATACGCAGTATTTT	CASSAQQGGADTQYF
NA	NA	TRBV29-1	11	TRBJ2-1	TGCAGCGTACCCGGAGGCCCCGAGCAGTTCTTC	CSVPGGPEQFF
many	TRBD1	TRBV5-1	16	TRBJ2-7	TGCGCCAGCAGCTTATGGGACAGGGCCTCCTCCTACGAGCAGTACTTC	CASSLWDRASSYEQYF
many	NA	TRBV19	15	TRBJ1-5	TGTGCCACCAGGGTCGGGGGTTCGAGCAATCAGCCCCAGCATTTT	CATRVGGSSNQPQHF
few	NA	TRBV11-2	14	TRBJ1-1	TGTGCCAGCAGCCTAAAGGGACATATCACTGAAGCTTTCTTT	CASSLKGHITEAFF
many	NA	TRBV5-6	12	TRBJ2-7	TGTGCCAGCAGCTTCGGACCCAACGAGCAGTACTTC	CASSFGPNEQYF
many	TRBD2	TRBV18	16	TRBJ2-1	TGTGCCAGCTCACCACCGTCCCGGGGGGCCTACAATGAGCAGTTCTTC	CASSPPSRGAYNEQFF
many	NA	TRBV5-1	16	TRBJ1-6	TGCGCCAGCAGCTTGGCCAATGTGCAAGGAGGTTCACCCCTCCACTTT	CASSLANVQGGSPLHF
NA	NA	TRBV28	14	TRBJ2-2	TGTGCCAGCTTGGTAGGGTCCAACACCGGGGAGCTGTTTTTT	CASLVGSNTGELFF
many	TRBD2	TRBV27	16	TRBJ2-3	TGTGCCAGCAGCCCAGAGACTAGCGGCATACAGGATACGCAGTATTTT	CASSPETSGIQDTQYF
many	NA	TRBV2	14	TRBJ1-4	TGTGCCAGCAATCAAGACAGGACTAATGAAAAACTGTTTTTT	CASNQDRTNEKLFF
few	TRBD1	TRBV3-1	13	TRBJ1-2	TGTGCCAGCAGCTCAACAGGGGCGTATGGCTACACCTTC	CASSSTGAYGYTF
NA	TRBD1	TRBV12-3/TRBV12-4	15	TRBJ2-7	TGTGCCAGCAGTCCCCGGCCCAGGGGGTCCTACGAGCAGTACTTC	CASSPRPRGSYEQYF
NA	TRBD2	TRBV28	20	TRBJ2-1	TGTGCCAGCAGTTCCAACCTAGCGGGGGGCAAAGAGGCCCTCGACAATGAGCAGTTCTTC	CASSSNLAGGKEALDNEQFF
many	NA	TRBV4-1	16	TRBJ2-5	TGCGCCAGCAGCCAAAGGTCGTGGCGGTACCAAGAGACCCAGTACTTC	CASSQRSWRYQETQYF
many	NA	TRBV28	15	TRBJ2-1	TGTGCCAGCAGTCCGCGTAGCATTGCCTACAATGAGCAGTTCTTC	CASSPRSIAYNEQFF
many	NA	TRBV20-1	13	TRBJ2-5	TGCAGTAACAACAGGTTGCAGGATGAGACCCAGTACTTC	CSNNRLQDETQYF
many	NA	TRBV4-3	13	TRBJ2-3	TGTGCCAGCAGCCAGGACAGCACAGATACGCAGTATTTT	CASSQDSTDTQYF
NA	NA	TRBV29-1	14	TRBJ2-7	TGCAGCGTTGCTTGGGGGCAGAGCTCCTACGAGCAGTACTTC	CSVAWGQSSYEQYF
many	NA	TRBV29-1	15	TRBJ1-2	TGCAGCGTTGAAAATCGCGTCCGGGACCACGGCAGCTACACCTTC	CSVENRVRDHGSYTF
NA	NA	TRBV5-5	15	TRBJ2-1	TGTGCCAGCAGCTCACGGGACTTAACCTACAATGAGCAGTTCTTC	CASSSRDLTYNEQFF
many	NA	TRBV20-1	13	TRBJ1-1	TGCAGTGCTGCCGGGACTGGGAACACTGAAGCTTTCTTT	CSAAGTGNTEAFF
NA	NA	TRBV14	15	TRBJ1-6	TGTGCCAGCAGCCAAGACAGGGCCTATAATTCACCCCTCCACTTT	CASSQDRAYNSPLHF
NA	NA	TRBV28	12	TRBJ1-3	TGTGCCAGCAGTAGAATAAAACGGGCCATATATTTT	CASSRIKRAIYF
many	NA	TRBV12-3/TRBV12-4	13	TRBJ2-7	TGTGCCAGCAGCCCGGGACGTACCTACGAGCAGTACTTC	CASSPGRTYEQYF